The source of this T cell receptor beta chain is a study of beta chain features in type 1 diabetes. The study, taken as a whole, reports: PCR, the amplification step, might favor shorter templates, equally in patients and controls. Cells that show high TCR expression could be over-represented by cDNA sequencing.

TCRB transcripts that were expressed got sequenced, as all of the isolated RNA had been reverse transcribed. Only in-frame clones appear in the TCRdb table, and some are missing; sequencing was by immunoSEQ multiplex PCR. The top ten hold about 0.087% of the sample, which has hundreds of thousands of clones, roughly a sixth seen once. V was trimmed by 10 bases and J by 1 base, leaving 15 bases between them. The CDR3 is 14 residues long. Germline V lookup: CDR1 MNHNS, CDR2 SASEGT. Purities over 98% were achieved in all sorted populations. With respect to this clone: Its target is not known.

The chain joins TRBV6-1 to TRBJ2-3, with D perhaps TRBD2 (6 bases). The specimen was naive CD4+ T cells from blood. This sequence originates from a young man in good health. Here the CDR3 DNA reads TGTGCCACTCAGCATCCGGGGGGCACAGATACGCAGTATTTT. This codes for CATQHPGGTDTQYF.